This TCR beta chain derives from a study of human T cells and chemical hapten exposure. Study background: How much TCR each sample yielded varied, mostly because pooled library volumes differed slightly.

Original processing notes: From around 25,000 to 690,000 TCRs were found per sample, with a median of 95,638. Via MiXCR, TCRdb re-called the RACE reads, giving one row per CDR3 protein. V and J calls and clone size were set by TCRdb, not the authors. The profile covers 85,000 to 90,000 distinct CDR3 sequences, with about 8.9% appearing a single time and roughly 3.5% taken by the ten largest. In this sample, this clonotype turned up many times. Per the germline V gene, CDR1 is SGHRS and CDR2 is YFSETQ. The CDR3 runs 13 residues. V shed 5 bases and J 4 bases; nucleotides not matched to a gene: 5. This sample's time point: pre-sensitization, week 0. Stated treatment: therapeutic diphenylcyclopropenone sensitization with weekly scalp DPC.

The clonotype was recovered from a woman between 40 and 50 years old with alopecia areata. Some clones in this sample may be carry-over from other donors' samples. The sample consisted of whole blood, taken in connection with sensitization to the hapten diphenylcyclopropenone (DPC). The J gene is TRBJ2-7, the V gene TRBV5-1; 8 bases line up with TRBD1. CDR3 residues: CASRSGQGYEQYF. The CDR3 DNA follows: TGCGCCAGCAGATCCGGACAGGGTTACGAGCAGTACTTC. The variable domain in full, with the rest retrieved from reference TRBV5-1 and TRBJ2-7, is KAGVTQTPRYLIKTRGQQVTLSCSPISGHRSVSWYQQTPGQGLQFLFEYFSETQRNKGNFPGRFSGRQFSNSRSEMNVSTLELGDSALYLCASRSGQGYEQYFGPGTRLTVT.